This TCR beta chain was profiled in a study of blood T cell repertoires in COVID-19. This CDR3 spans 16 amino acids. Germline CDR1 and CDR2: LGHDT and YNNKEL (reference sequence). V lost 4 bases, J lost 12 bases, and 11 bases stayed unmatched. How the authors handled the data: How many nucleated cells were present was estimated from reference gene primer amplification. TCRdb's table, derived via immunoSEQ multiplex PCR, lists solely in-frame clones and lacks some. Clonal size and the V and J genes are those of that table, whereas D and trimming came from the DNA. The sample holds some 180,000 clones; roughly 81% are singletons and the top ten take less than 15%.

This receptor was obtained from a woman of 80 years or more with COVID-19, enrolled during active disease. The chain couples TRBV3-1 (or the pseudogene TRBV3-2) to TRBJ2-1, with 14 bases that match TRBD2. Sequencing used peripheral blood. Here the CDR3 reads CASSRRTSGGPYGQFF. In nucleotides, the CDR3 is TGTGCCAGCAGCCGTCGGACTAGCGGGGGGCCGTACGGGCAGTTCTTC.